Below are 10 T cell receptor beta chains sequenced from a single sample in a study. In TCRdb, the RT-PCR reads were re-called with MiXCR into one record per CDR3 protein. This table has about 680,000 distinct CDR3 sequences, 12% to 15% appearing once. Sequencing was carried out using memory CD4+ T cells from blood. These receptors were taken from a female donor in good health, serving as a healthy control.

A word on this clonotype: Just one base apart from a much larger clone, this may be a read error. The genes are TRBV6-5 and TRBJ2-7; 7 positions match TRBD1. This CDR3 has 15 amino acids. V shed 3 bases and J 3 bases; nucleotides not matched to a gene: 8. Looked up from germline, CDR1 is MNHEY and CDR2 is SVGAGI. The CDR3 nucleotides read TGTGCCAGCAGTTATTCGGGACAGAGGGACTACGAGCAGTACTTC. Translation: CASSYSGQRDYEQYF.

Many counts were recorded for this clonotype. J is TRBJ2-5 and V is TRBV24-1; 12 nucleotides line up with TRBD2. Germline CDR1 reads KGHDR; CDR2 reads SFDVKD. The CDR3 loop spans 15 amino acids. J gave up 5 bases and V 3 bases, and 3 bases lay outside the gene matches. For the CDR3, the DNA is TGTGCCACCAGTGATCCTGGGACTAGCGGGGAGACCCAGTACTTC. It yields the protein CATSDPGTSGETQYF.

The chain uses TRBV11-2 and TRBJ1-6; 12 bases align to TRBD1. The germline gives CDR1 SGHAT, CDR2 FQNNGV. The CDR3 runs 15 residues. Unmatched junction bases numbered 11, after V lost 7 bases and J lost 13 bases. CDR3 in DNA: TGTGCCAGCACCCTGGGGGGGGGACAGGGGGCCCCCCTCCACTTT. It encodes CASTLGGGQGAPLHF.

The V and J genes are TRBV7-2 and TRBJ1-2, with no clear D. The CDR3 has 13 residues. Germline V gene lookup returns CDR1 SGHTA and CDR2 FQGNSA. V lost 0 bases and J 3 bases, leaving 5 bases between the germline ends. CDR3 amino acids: CASSLAFYYGYTF. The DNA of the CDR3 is TGTGCCAGCAGCTTAGCCTTTTACTATGGCTACACCTTC.

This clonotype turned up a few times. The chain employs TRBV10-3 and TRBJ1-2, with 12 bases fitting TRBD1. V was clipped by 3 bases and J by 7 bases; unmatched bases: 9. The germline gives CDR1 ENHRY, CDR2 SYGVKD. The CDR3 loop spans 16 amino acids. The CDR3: CAISEEIGTGGFGYTF. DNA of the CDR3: TGTGCCATCAGTGAAGAAATTGGGACAGGGGGCTTTGGCTACACCTTC.

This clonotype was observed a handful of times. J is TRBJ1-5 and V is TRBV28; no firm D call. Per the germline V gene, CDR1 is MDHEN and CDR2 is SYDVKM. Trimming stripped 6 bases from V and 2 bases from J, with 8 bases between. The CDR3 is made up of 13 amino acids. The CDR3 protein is CASRLLGNQPQHF. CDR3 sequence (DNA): TGTGCCAGCAGACTTTTGGGCAATCAGCCCCAGCATTTT.

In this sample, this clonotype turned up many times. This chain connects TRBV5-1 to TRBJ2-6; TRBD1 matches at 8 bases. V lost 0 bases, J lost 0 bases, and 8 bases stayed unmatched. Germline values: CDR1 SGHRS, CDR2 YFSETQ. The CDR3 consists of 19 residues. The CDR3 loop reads CASSLATGQDFSGANVLTF. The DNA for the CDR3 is TGCGCCAGCAGCTTGGCCACGGGACAGGATTTCTCTGGGGCCAACGTCCTGACTTTC.

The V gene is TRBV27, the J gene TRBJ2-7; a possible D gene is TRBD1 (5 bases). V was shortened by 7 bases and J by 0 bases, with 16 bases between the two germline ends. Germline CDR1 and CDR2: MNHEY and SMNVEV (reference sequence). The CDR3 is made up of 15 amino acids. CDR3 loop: CASKLGQANSYEQYF. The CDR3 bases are TGTGCCAGCAAACTGGGGCAGGCGAACTCCTACGAGCAGTACTTC.

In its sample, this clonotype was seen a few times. The CDR3 DNA sequence: TGTGCCAGCAGACTAACTAGCGGGAGCTCCTACGAGCAGTACTTC. It translates to CASRLTSGSSYEQYF. The rearrangement joins TRBV12-3 or TRBV12-4 to TRBJ2-7; 11 nucleotides agree with TRBD2. This CDR3 comprises 15 residues. J was trimmed by 0 bases and V by 6 bases; bases with no gene match: 4.

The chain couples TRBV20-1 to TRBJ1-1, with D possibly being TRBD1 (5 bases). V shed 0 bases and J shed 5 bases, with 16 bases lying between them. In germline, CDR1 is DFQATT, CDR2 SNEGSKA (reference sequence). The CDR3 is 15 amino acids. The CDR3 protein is CSARDLGGSWTEAFF. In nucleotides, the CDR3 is TGCAGTGCTAGAGATTTGGGGGGGTCATGGACTGAAGCTTTCTTT.